Listed here are 8 T cell receptor beta chains from one sample, sequenced in a study of shared clonotypes between healthy human individuals. Libraries were prepared by immunoSEQ multiplex PCR; TCRdb keeps only in-frame clonotypes and omits some of them. The sample has 90,000 to 120,000 clones, roughly 70% seen once. Sequencing input: memory CD8+ T cells sorted from blood. As to subset: CD45RO+ cells pooled with CCR7-negative TemRA cells. These TCRs come from a woman in her twenties or thirties in good health.

This clone came up many times. As DNA, the CDR3 is TGCAGCGTTGGGGAGAACACTGAAGCTTTCTTT. Translated: CSVGENTEAFF. This chain links TRBV29-1 with TRBJ1-1; D is unclear. This CDR3 contains 11 residues. V was clipped by 4 bases and J by 1 base, with 4 bases between them. Germline assignment: CDR1 SQVTM and CDR2 ANQGSEA.

This chain links TRBV10-3 with TRBJ2-3; D is ambiguous. CDR3 length equals 15 residues. Germline CDR1 ENHRY, CDR2 SYGVKD. V was cut by 4 bases and J by 3 bases, with 14 bases left in between. CDR3: CAISGFLSATDTQYF. DNA for the CDR3: TGTGCCATCAGTGGTTTTTTATCGGCAACAGATACGCAGTATTTT.

This clone was seen a single time. Other DNA sequences in the sample encode the same CDR3. The chain carries TRBV27 and TRBJ2-7; 7 nucleotides agree with TRBD2. The CDR3 covers 14 residues. The junction had 7 bases not matched to a gene; V was cut back by 5 bases and J by 3 bases. Germline CDR1 reads MNHEY; CDR2 reads SMNVEV (reference sequence). The CDR3 region has the DNA TGTGCCAGCAGTCCTAGGACGGGGGGCTACGAGCAGTACTTC. Translation: CASSPRTGGYEQYF.

The rearrangement uses TRBV2 and TRBJ1-3; D unclear. The CDR3 loop spans 14 amino acids. Trimming pared 9 bases from V and 4 bases from J, leaving 16 bases between. CDR1 is SNHLY, CDR2 FYNNEI, per germline. The CDR3 here is CARTGQQSGNTIYF. The DNA for the CDR3 is TGTGCCAGGACGGGTCAACAATCGGGAAACACCATATATTTT.

V usage is TRBV21-1 and J usage is TRBJ2-4; the D call in the table, TRBD1, was not verified against the DNA. TRBV21-1 is a listed pseudogene. The CDR3 has 15 amino acids. This CDR3 is CASSSQDRGKDIQYF. As DNA, the CDR3 is TGTGCCAGCAGCTCCCAGGACAGGGGTAAGGACATTCAGTACTTC.

This chain connects TRBV6-1 to TRBJ1-5; no definite D call. The CDR3 consists of 20 residues. Germline assignment: CDR1 MNHNS and CDR2 SASEGT. V was shortened by 1 base and J by 0 bases, with 22 bases between the two germline ends. CDR3 sequence (DNA): TGTGCCAGCAGTGAAGTGGGCGTCAGGCCCTTCCCTTATAGCAATCAGCCCCAGCATTTT. As protein: CASSEVGVRPFPYSNQPQHF.

The chain uses TRBV11-2 and TRBJ2-7, with 12 nucleotides matching TRBD1. Germline V CDR1 and CDR2: SGHAT, FQNNGV. This CDR3 contains 16 residues. Trimming took 5 bases from V and 5 from J; bases not matched to a gene: 10. DNA for the CDR3: TGTGCCAGCAGCCACCTATGGGACAGGGGGCAACACGAGCAGTACTTC. Protein product: CASSHLWDRGQHEQYF.

This clone was seen more than once but under ten times. The gene calls are TRBV2 and TRBJ1-2, with D possibly being TRBD1 (5 bases). The CDR3 length is 16 residues. Deletions cut 1 base from V and 4 bases from J, with 16 bases between. Germline loops: CDR1 SNHLY, CDR2 FYNNEI. Here the CDR3 DNA reads TGTGCCAGCAGTGAAGGGGGACGGTCGAACCTCTATGGCTACACCTTC. Translated, it gives CASSEGGRSNLYGYTF.